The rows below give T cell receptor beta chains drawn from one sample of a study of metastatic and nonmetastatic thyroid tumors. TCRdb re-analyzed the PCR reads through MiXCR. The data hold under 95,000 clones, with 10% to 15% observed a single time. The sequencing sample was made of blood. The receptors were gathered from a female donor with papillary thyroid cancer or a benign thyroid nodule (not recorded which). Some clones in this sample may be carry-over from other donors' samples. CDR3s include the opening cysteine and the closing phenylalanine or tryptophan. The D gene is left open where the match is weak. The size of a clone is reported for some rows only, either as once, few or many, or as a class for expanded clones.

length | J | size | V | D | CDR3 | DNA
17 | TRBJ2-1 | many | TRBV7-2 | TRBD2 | CASSQDRSGLVPNEQFF | TGTGCCAGCAGCCAGGACCGCTCGGGACTAGTACCCAATGAGCAGTTCTTC
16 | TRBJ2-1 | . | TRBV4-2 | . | CASSHGLGKGGNEQFF | TGTGCCAGCAGCCATGGGCTGGGTAAGGGAGGCAATGAGCAGTTCTTC
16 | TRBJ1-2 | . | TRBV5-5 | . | CASSLCDRVVSYGYTF | TGTGCCAGCAGCTTGTGTGACAGAGTAGTGAGCTATGGCTACACCTTC
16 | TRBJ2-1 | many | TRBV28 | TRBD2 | CASSFSGGGVHNEQFF | TGTGCCAGCAGTTTCAGCGGGGGGGGAGTACACAATGAGCAGTTCTTC
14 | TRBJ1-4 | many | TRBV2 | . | CASQNIHAAEKLFF | TGTGCCAGTCAAAATATACATGCTGCTGAAAAACTGTTTTTT
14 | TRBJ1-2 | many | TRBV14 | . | CASSHSTDSLGYTF | TGTGCCAGCAGCCACTCAACCGATTCACTCGGCTACACCTTC
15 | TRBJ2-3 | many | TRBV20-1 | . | CSARVGSIGADTQYF | TGCAGTGCTAGAGTTGGCTCGATCGGTGCAGATACGCAGTATTTT
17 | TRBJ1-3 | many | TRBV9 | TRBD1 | CASSAGQGISSGNTIYF | TGTGCCAGCAGCGCCGGACAGGGCATTTCATCTGGAAACACCATATATTTT
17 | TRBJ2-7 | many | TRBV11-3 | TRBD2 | CASSQRGLAGALYEQYF | TGTGCCAGCAGCCAAAGGGGACTAGCGGGAGCCCTATACGAGCAGTACTTC
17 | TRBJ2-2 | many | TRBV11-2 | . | CASSLIQGRPHTGELFF | TGTGCCAGCAGCTTAATACAGGGGAGGCCGCACACCGGGGAGCTGTTTTTT
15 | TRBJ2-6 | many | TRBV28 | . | CASSLVGTGANVLTF | TGTGCCAGCAGTTTGGTGGGGACTGGGGCCAACGTCCTGACTTTC
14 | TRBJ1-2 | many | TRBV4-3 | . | CASSQDISFSGYTF | TGCGCCAGCAGCCAAGATATCAGTTTTTCTGGCTACACCTTC
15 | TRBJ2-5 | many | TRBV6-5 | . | CASSYSRRGQETQYF | TGTGCCAGCAGTTACTCCCGCAGGGGCCAAGAGACCCAGTACTTC
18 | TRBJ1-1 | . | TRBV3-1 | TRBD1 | CASSEGSSRPDRAVGAFF | TGTGCCAGCAGCGAGGGGAGCTCGCGTCCGGACAGGGCGGTTGGGGCTTTCTTT
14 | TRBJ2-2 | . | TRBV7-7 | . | CASSLGLNTGELFF | TGTGCTAGCAGCCTAGGACTCAACACCGGGGAGCTGTTTTTT
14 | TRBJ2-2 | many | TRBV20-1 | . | CSASGTYNTGELFF | TGCAGTGCCTCCGGGACTTATAACACCGGGGAGCTGTTTTTT